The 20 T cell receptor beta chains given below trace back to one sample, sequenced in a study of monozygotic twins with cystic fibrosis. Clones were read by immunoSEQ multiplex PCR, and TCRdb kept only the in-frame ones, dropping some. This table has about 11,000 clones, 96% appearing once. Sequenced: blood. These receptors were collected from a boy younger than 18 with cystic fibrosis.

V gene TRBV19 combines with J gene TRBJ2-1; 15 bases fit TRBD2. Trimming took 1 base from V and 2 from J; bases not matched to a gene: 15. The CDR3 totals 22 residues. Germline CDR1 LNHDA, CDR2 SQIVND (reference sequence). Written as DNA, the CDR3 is TGTGCCAGTAGTATAGTCAGAATGGGAGGGACTAGCGGGAGGATAGCCTACAATGAGCAGTTCTTC. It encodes CASSIVRMGGTSGRIAYNEQFF.

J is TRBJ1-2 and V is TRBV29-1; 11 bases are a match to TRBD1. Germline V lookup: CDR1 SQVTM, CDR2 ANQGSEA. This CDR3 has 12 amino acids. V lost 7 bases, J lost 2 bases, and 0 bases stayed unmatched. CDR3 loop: CSGTGGNYGYTF. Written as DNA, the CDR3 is TGCAGCGGGACAGGGGGCAACTATGGCTACACCTTC.

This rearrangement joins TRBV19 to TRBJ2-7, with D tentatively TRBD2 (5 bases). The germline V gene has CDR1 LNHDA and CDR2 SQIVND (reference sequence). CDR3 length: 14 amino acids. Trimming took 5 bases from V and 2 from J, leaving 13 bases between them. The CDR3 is CASSSLARTYEQYF. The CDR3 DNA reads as TGTGCCAGTAGTTCATTAGCGCGAACCTACGAGCAGTACTTC.

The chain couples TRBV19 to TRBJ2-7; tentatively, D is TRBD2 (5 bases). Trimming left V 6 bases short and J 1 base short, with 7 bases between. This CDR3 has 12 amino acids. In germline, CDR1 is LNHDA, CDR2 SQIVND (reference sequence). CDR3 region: CASRGSSYEQYF. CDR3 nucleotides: TGTGCCAGTAGAGGGAGTTCCTACGAGCAGTACTTC.

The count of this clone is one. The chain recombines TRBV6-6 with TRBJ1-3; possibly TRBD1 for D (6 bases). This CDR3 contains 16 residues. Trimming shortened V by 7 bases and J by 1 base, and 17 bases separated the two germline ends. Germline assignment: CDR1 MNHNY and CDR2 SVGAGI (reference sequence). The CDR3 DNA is TGTGCCAGCAATATACCCGACGACAGGTCTGGAAACACCATATATTTT. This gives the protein CASNIPDDRSGNTIYF.

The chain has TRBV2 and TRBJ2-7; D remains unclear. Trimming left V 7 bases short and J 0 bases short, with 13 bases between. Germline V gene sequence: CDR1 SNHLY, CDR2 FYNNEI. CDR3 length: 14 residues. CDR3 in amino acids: CASKEGRSSYEQYF. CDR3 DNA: TGTGCCAGCAAGGAAGGACGGAGCTCCTACGAGCAGTACTTC.

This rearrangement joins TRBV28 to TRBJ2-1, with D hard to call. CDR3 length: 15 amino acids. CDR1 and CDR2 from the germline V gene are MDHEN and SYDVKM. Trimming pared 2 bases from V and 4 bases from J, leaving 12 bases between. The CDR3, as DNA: TGTGCCAGCAGTTTAAAAGGACCCCTATACAATGAGCAGTTCTTC. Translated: CASSLKGPLYNEQFF.

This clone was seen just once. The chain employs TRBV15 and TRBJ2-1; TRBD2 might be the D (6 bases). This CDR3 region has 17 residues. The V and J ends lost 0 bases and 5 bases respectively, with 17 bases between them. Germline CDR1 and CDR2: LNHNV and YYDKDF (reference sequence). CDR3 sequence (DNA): TGTGCCACCAGCAGAGATCGGGGGTTGCGACCGAACAATGAGCAGTTCTTC. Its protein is CATSRDRGLRPNNEQFF. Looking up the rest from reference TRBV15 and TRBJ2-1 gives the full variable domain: DAMVIQNPRYQVTQFGKPVTLSCSQTLNHNVMYWYQQKSSQAPKLLFHYYDKDFNNEADTPDNFQSRRPNTSFCFLDIRSPGLGDTAMYLCATSRDRGLRPNNEQFFGPGTRLTVL.

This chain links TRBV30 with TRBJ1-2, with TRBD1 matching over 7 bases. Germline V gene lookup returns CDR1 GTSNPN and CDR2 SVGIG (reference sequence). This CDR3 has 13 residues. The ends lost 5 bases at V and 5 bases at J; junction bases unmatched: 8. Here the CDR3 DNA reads TGTGCCTGGTCACGGGACAGCAATTATGGCTACACCTTC. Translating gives CAWSRDSNYGYTF. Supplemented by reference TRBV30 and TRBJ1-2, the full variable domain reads SQTIHQWPATLVQPVGSPLSLECTVEGTSNPNLYWYRQAAGRGLQLLFYSVGIGQISSEVPQNLSASRPQDRQFILSSKKLLLSDSGFYLCAWSRDSNYGYTFGSGTRLTVV.

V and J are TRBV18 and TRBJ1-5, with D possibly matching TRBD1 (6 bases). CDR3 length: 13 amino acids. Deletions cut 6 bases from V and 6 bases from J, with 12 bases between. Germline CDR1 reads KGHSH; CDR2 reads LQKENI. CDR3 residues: CASSGGQVQPQHF. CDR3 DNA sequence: TGTGCCAGCTCCGGGGGGCAAGTTCAGCCCCAGCATTTT.

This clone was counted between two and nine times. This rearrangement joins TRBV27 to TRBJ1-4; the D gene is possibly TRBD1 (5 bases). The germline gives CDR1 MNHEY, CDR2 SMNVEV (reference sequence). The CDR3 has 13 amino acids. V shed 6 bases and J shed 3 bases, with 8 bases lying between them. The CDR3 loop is CASRGQANEKLFF. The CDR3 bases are TGTGCCAGCAGGGGGCAGGCTAATGAAAAACTGTTTTTT.

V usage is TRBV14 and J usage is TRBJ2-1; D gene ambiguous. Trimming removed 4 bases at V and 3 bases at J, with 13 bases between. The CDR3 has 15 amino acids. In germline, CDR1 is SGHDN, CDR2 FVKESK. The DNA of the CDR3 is TGTGCCAGCAGCCTCGGGCTCAAGGGCTACAATGAGCAGTTCTTC. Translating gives CASSLGLKGYNEQFF.

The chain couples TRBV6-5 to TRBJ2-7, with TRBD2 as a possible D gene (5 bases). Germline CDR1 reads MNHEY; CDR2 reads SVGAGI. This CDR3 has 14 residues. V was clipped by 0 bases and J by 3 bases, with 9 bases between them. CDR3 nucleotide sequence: TGTGCCAGCAGTTACTCGAGCGGAGTCTACGAGCAGTACTTC. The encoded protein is CASSYSSGVYEQYF.

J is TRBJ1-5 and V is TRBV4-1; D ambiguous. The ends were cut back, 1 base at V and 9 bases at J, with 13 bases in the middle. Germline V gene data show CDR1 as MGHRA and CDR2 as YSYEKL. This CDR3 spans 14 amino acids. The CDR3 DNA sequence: TGCGCCAGCAGCCAAGGAGACTGGTTTCGGCCCCAGCATTTT. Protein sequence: CASSQGDWFRPQHF.

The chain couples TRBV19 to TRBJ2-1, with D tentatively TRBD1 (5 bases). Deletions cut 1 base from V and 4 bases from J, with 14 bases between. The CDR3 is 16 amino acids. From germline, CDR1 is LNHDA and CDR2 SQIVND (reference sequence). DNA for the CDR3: TGTGCCAGTAGTATAGCTGCAGGGATCACTTACAATGAGCAGTTCTTC. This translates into CASSIAAGITYNEQFF.

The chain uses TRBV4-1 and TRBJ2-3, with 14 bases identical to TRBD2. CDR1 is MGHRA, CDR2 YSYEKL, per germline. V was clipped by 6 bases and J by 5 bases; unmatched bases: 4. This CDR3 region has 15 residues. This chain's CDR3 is CASSLGLAGGDTQYF. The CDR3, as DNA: TGCGCCAGCAGTTTAGGACTAGCGGGGGGAGATACGCAGTATTTT.

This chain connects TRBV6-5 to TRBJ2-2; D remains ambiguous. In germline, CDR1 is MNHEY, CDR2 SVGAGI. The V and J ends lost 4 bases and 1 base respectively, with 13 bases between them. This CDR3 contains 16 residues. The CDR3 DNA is TGTGCCAGCAGTTTCTCGAGGCAGCAGAACACCGGGGAGCTGTTTTTT. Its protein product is CASSFSRQQNTGELFF.

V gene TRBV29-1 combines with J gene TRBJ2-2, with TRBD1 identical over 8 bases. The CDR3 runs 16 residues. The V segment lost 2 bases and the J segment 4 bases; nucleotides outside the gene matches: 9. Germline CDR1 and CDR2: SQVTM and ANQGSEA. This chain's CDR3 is CSVEIRGLESTGELFF. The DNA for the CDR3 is TGCAGCGTTGAAATCAGGGGGCTGGAAAGCACCGGGGAGCTGTTTTTT.

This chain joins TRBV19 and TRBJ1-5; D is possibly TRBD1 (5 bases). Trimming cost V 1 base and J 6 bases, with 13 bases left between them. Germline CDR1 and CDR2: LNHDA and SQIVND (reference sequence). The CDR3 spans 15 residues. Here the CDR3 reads CASSIGGGAGQPQHF. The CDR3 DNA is TGTGCCAGTAGTATAGGGGGAGGGGCCGGTCAGCCCCAGCATTTT.

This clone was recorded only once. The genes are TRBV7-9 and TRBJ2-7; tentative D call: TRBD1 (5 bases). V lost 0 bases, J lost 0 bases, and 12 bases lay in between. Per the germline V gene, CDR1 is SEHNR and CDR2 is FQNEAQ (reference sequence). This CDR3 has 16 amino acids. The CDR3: CASSLAVRVLSYEQYF. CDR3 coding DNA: TGTGCCAGCAGCTTAGCGGTCAGGGTACTCTCCTACGAGCAGTACTTC.